This TCR beta chain is drawn from a study of cytomegalovirus exposure and HLA in healthy donors (TCRdb year 2017). Concerning the study at large: The 650 to 800 repertoires of the first cohort and the 95 to 150 validation repertoires were produced on the same platform, according to a later analysis. The study aimed to test whether signatures of past pathogen exposure could be identified by cataloging public T cell receptors. Along with the roughly 670-subject first cohort, a separate validation cohort of 120 different subjects was used. To predict cytomegalovirus infection status, the study brought together high-throughput TCR immunosequencing, statistical association of individual TCRs with disease status, and machine learning.

Receptors were amplified or captured by the immunoSEQ multiplex PCR assay. The source study handled its data this way. To diagnose cytomegalovirus status from the catalog of TCR beta chain sequences, a statistical classification framework was built. This is the immuneACCESS table as TCRdb keeps it, with only in-frame sequences that have V and J called. A part of the clones is gone; compared with another copy, unresolved V genes explain less than half, and the rest is unexplained. Clonal size and the V and J genes are those of that table, whereas D and trimming came from the DNA. This sample gives some 45,000 clones in total; around 90% of them show up just once. 5.6% of the sample rests with the top ten. The full study reports these points: In both the original and validation cohorts, the classifier was reported to diagnose cytomegalovirus status with high specificity and sensitivity. Three of the identified cytomegalovirus-associated TCR beta chains were confirmed in vitro to be specific for cytomegalovirus antigens. A later analysis had no HLA typing for the validation cohort, so co-occurrence there was scored across all 120 or so repertoires. Most TCR sequences were seen in very few donors, while some public TCRs were found in many individuals. The authors suggested that the approach could potentially be generalized to other disease states and immunological phenotypes. A total of about 150 TCR beta chains were listed by the study as associated with cytomegalovirus. In a later analysis, TCRs clustered in the first cohort were found to also tend to co-occur in the roughly 130 validation repertoires, with 90% to 95% of cluster scores above 0.

CDR1 is given as SNHLY and CDR2 as FYNNEI, both from the germline V gene. There are 13 amino acids in the CDR3, from cysteine to phenylalanine inclusive. Left in the record is the CDR3 DNA by itself, 39 bases read in frame from the first base. Trimming costs V 7 bases and J 3 bases, and their ends lie 12 bases apart. Notes on this clone: Its target antigen remains unknown. Qualities for individual bases were not recorded, and no much larger clone is one base off.

The donors belonged to the validation cohort of roughly 120 subjects, which was separate from the approximately 700-subject first cohort. This TCR derives from a man aged 18 to 29 in good health and CMV-seronegative. The rearrangement joined TRBV2 to TRBJ1-2; the D gene assignment is ambiguous. The source material was PBMCs. The CDR3 in this case is CASIERLDYGYTF. The DNA is as follows: TGTGCCAGCATTGAGAGGCTGGACTATGGCTACACCTTC.